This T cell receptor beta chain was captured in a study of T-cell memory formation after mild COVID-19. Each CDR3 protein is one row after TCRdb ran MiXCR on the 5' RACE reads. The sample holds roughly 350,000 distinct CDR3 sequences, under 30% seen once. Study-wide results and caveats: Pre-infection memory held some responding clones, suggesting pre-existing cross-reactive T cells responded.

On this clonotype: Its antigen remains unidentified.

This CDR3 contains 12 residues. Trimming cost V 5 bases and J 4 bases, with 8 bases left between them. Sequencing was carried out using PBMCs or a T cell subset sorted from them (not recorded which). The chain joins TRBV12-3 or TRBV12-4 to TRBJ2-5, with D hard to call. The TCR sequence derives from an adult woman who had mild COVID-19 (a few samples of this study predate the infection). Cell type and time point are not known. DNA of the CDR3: TGTGCCAGCAGTGAAACGATAGAGACCCAGTACTTC. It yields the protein CASSETIETQYF.